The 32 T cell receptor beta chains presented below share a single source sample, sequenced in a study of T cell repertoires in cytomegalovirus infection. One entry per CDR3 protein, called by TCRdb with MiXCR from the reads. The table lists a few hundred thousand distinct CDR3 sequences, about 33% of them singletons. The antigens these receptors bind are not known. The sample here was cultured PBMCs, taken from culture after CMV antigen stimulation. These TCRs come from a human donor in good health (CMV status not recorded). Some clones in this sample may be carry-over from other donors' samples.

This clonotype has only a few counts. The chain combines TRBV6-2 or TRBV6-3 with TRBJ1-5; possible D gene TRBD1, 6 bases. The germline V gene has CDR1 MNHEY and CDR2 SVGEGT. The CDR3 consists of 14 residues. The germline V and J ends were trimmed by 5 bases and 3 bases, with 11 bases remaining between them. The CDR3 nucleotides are TGTGCCAGCAGTAAGGGGACACACAATCAGCCCCAGCATTTT. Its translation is CASSKGTHNQPQHF.

The CDR3 protein is CSGTILAGVYNEQFF. In DNA, the CDR3 is TGCAGCGGAACCATCCTAGCGGGAGTGTACAATGAGCAGTTCTTC. The chain employs TRBV29-1 and TRBJ2-1, with TRBD2 matching 10 bases. The ends lost 7 bases at V and 4 bases at J; junction bases unmatched: 10. The CDR3 is made up of 15 amino acids. Germline V gene lookup returns CDR1 SQVTM and CDR2 ANQGSEA.

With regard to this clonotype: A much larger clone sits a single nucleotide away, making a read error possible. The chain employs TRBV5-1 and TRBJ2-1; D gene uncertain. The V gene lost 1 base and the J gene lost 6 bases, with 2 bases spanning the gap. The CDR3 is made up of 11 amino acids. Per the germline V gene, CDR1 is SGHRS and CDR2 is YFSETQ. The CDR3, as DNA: TGCGCCAGCAGCTTGACCAATGAGCAGTTCTTC. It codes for CASSLTNEQFF. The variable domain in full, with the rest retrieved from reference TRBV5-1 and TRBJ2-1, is KAGVTQTPRYLIKTRGQQVTLSCSPISGHRSVSWYQQTPGQGLQFLFEYFSETQRNKGNFPGRFSGRQFSNSRSEMNVSTLELGDSALYLCASSLTNEQFFGPGTRLTVL.

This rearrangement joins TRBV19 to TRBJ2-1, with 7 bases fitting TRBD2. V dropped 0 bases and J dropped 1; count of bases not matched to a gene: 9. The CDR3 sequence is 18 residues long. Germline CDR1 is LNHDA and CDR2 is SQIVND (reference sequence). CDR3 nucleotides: TGTGCCAGTAGTATAGATGGCGGTAGCGGGTGGTCCTACAATGAGCAGTTCTTC. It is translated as CASSIDGGSGWSYNEQFF.

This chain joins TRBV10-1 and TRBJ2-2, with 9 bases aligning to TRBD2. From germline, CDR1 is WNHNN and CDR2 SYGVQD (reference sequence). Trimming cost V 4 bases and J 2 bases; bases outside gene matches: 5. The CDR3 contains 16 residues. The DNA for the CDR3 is TGCGCCAGCAGTGGAGCTCTAGCGGGAAACACCGGGGAGCTGTTTTTT. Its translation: CASSGALAGNTGELFF.

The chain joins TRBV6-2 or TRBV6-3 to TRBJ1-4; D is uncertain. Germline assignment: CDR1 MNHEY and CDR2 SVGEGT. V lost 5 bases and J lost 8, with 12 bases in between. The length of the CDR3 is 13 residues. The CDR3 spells CASSERRAEKLFF. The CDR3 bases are TGTGCCAGCAGTGAACGACGGGCCGAAAAACTGTTTTTT.

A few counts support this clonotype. The CDR3 nucleotides read TGTGCCAGTAGTATAAGGCCGAACACTGAAGCTTTCTTT. It codes for CASSIRPNTEAFF. The chain is built from TRBV19 and TRBJ1-1, with unresolved D. Trimming removed 2 bases from V and 1 base from J, with 5 bases in between. The CDR3 consists of 13 residues. Germline V gene data show CDR1 as LNHDA and CDR2 as SQIVND (reference sequence).

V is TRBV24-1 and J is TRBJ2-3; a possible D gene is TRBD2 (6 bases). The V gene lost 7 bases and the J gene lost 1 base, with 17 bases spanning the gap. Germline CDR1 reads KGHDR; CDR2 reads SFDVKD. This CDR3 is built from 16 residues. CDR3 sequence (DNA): TGTGCCACCAGCCCCGGGGAGGTCGGGCGCACAGATACGCAGTATTTT. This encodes CATSPGEVGRTDTQYF.

The chain's CDR3 is CSARVGTGGPEQYF. DNA of the CDR3: TGCAGTGCTAGAGTAGGGACAGGGGGCCCCGAGCAGTACTTC. The chain links TRBV20-1 to TRBJ2-7; 12 nucleotides match TRBD1. In germline, CDR1 is DFQATT, CDR2 SNEGSKA (reference sequence). The CDR3 contains 14 residues. With 1 base clipped from V and 6 bases from J, the junction kept 4 bases outside the gene matches.

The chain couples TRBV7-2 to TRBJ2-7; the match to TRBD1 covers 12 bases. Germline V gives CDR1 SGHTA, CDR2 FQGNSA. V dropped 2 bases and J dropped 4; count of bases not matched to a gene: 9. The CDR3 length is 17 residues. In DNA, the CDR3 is TGTGCCAGCAGCTTATCTTTTGGGACAGGGGGCGGGTACGAGCAGTACTTC. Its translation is CASSLSFGTGGGYEQYF.

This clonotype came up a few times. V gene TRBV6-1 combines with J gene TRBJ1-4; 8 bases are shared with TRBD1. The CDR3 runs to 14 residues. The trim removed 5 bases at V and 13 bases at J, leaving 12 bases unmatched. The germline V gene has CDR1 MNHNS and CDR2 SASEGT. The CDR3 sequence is CASSFGQGASGLFF. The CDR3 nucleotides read TGTGCCAGCAGTTTTGGACAGGGTGCCTCTGGACTGTTTTTT.

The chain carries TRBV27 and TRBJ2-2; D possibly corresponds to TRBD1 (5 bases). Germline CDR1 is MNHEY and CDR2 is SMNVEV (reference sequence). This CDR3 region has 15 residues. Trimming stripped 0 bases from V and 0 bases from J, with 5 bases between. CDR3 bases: TGTGCCAGCAGTTTATCCAGGGCGAACACCGGGGAGCTGTTTTTT. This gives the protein CASSLSRANTGELFF.

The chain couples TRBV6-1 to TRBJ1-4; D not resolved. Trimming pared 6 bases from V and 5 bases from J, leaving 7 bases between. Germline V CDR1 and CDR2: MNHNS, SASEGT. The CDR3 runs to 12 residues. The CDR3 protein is CASRRTNEKLFF. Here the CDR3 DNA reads TGTGCCAGCAGACGGACGAATGAAAAACTGTTTTTT.

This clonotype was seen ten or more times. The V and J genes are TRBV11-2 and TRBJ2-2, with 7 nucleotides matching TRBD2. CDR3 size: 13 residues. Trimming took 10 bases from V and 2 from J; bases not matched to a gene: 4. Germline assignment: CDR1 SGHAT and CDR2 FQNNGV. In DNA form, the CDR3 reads TGTGCCACCAAAGCGGGAAACACCGGGGAGCTGTTTTTT. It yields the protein CATKAGNTGELFF.

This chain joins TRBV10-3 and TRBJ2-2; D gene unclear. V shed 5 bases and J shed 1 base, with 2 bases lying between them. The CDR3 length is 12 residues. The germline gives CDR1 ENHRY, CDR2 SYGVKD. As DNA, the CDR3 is TGTGCCATCAGTAGGAACACCGGGGAGCTGTTTTTT. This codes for CAISRNTGELFF.

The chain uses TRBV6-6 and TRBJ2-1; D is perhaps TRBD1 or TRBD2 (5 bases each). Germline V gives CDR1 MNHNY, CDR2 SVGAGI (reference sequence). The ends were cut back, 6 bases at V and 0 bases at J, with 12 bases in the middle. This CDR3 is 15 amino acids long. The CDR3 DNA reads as TGTGCCAGCAGCAACAGGAGGAGCTCCTACAATGAGCAGTTCTTC. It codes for CASSNRRSSYNEQFF.

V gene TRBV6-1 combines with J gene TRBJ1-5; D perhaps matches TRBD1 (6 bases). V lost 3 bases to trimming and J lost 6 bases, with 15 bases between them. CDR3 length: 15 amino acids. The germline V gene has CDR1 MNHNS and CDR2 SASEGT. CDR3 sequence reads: CASSDQGTLVQPQHF. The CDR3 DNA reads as TGTGCCAGCAGTGATCAGGGGACGTTGGTTCAGCCCCAGCATTTT.

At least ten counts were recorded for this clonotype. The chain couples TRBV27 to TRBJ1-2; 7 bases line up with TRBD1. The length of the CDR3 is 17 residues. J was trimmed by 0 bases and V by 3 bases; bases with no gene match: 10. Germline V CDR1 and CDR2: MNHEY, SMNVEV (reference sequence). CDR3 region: CASSFRRTGVANYGYTF. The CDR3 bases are TGTGCCAGCAGTTTTCGTAGGACAGGAGTCGCTAACTATGGCTACACCTTC.

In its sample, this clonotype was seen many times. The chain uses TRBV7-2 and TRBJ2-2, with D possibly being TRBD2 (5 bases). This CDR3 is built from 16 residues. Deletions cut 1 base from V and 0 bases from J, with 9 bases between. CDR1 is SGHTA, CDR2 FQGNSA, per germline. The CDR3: CASSLVIGANTGELFF. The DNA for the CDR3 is TGTGCCAGCAGCTTAGTGATCGGGGCGAACACCGGGGAGCTGTTTTTT.

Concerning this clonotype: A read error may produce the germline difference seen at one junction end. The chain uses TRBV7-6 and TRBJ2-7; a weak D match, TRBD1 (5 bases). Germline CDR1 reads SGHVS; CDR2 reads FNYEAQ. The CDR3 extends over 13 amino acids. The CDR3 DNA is TGTCCCAGCAGCCTGAATCAGGGCTACGAGCAGTACTTC. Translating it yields CPSSLNQGYEQYF.

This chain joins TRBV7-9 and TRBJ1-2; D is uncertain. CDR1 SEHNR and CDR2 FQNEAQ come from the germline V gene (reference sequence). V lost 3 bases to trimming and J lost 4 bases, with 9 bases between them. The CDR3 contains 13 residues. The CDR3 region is CASSFEAGYGYTF. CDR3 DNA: TGTGCCAGCAGCTTCGAGGCGGGCTATGGCTACACCTTC.

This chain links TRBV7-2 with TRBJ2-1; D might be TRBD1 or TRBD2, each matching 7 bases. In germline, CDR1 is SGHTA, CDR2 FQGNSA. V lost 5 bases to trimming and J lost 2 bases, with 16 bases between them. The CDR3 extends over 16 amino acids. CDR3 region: CASSKQTGRAYNEQFF. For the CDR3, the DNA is TGTGCCAGCAGCAAACAGACAGGGAGGGCCTACAATGAGCAGTTCTTC.

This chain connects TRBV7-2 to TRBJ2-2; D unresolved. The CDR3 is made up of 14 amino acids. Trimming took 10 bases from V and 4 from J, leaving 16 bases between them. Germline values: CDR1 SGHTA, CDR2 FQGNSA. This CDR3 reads CATSPGPITGELFF. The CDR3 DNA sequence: TGTGCCACTTCACCCGGACCTATCACCGGGGAGCTGTTTTTT.

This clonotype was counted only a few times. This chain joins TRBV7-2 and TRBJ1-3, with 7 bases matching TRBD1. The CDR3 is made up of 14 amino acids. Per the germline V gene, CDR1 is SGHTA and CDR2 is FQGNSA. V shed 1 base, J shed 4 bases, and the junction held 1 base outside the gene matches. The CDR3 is CASSLDRGGNTIYF. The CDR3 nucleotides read TGTGCCAGCAGCTTAGACAGGGGCGGAAACACCATATATTTT.

The CDR3 DNA follows: TGTGCCAGCAGCTTAAGCCTAACCCCAGATACGCAGTATTTT. Its protein is CASSLSLTPDTQYF. This chain connects TRBV7-9 to TRBJ2-3; D gene unclear. This CDR3 is 14 amino acids long. Trimming removed 2 bases from V and 4 bases from J, with 10 bases in between. Germline CDR1 SEHNR, CDR2 FQNEAQ (reference sequence).

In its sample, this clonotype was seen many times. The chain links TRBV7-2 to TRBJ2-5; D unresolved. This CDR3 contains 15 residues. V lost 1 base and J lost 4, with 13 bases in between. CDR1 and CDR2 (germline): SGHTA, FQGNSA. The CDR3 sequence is CASSLGVGLGETQYF. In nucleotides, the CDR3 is TGTGCCAGCAGCTTAGGTGTAGGGCTTGGAGAGACCCAGTACTTC.

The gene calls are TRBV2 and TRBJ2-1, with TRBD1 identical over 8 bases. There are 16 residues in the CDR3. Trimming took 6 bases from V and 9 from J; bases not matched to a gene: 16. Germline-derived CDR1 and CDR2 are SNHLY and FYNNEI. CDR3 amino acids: CASRTASGTGLGEQFF. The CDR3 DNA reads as TGTGCCAGCAGGACTGCCTCCGGGACAGGCTTGGGTGAGCAGTTCTTC.

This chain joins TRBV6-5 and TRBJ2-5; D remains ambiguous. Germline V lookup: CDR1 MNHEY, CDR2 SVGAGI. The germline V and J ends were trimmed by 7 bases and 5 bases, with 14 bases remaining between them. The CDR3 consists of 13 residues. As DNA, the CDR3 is TGTGCCAGCACCACCCCCGGGTCGGAGACCCAGTACTTC. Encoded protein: CASTTPGSETQYF.

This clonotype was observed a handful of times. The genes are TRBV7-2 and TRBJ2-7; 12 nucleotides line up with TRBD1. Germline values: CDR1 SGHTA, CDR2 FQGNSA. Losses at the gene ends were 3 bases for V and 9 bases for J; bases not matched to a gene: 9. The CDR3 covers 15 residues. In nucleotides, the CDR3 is TGTGCCAGCAGCTTCCCGCCCGGGACAGGGGGCGGGCAGTACTTC. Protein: CASSFPPGTGGGQYF.

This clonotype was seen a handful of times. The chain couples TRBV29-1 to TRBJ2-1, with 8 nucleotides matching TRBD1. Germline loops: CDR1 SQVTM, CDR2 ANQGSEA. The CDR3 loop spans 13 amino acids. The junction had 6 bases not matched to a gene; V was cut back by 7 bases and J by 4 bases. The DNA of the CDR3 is TGCAGCGAGAGACAGGGGTATTACAATGAGCAGTTCTTC. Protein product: CSERQGYYNEQFF.

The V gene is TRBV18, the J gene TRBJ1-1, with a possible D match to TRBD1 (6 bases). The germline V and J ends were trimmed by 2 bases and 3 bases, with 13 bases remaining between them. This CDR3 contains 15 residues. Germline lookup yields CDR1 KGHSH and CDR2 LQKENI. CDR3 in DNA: TGTGCCAGCTCACCAAACGGGGGGGCAGACACTGAAGCTTTCTTT. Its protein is CASSPNGGADTEAFF.

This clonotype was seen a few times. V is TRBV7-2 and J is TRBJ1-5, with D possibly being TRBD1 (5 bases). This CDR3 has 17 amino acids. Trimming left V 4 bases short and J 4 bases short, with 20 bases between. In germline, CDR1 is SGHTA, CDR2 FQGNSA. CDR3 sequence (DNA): TGTGCCAGCAGCTCAGGGCAGGGAGGGACGCTTAATCAGCCCCAGCATTTT. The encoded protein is CASSSGQGGTLNQPQHF.